These 16 T cell receptor beta chains came from one sample sequenced in a study of identical twins. TCRdb reprocessed the 5' RACE reads with MiXCR, giving one entry per CDR3 protein. The data show 690,000 or so distinct CDR3 sequences, 8.5% to 9.5% seen once. The same data also contributed to another study, on yellow fever vaccine responses in identical twins.

Sequenced: PBMCs. The receptors originated from a woman between 18 and 29 years old in good health.

This clonotype appeared a few times. V gene TRBV4-3 combines with J gene TRBJ2-7; possible D gene TRBD1, 6 bases. Trimming stripped 2 bases from V and 3 bases from J, with 14 bases between. From germline, CDR1 is LGHNA and CDR2 YSLEER. This CDR3 contains 15 residues. This CDR3 is CASSQIIGQLYEQYF. CDR3 coding DNA: TGCGCCAGCAGCCAAATAATAGGACAGCTCTACGAGCAGTACTTC.

At least ten counts were recorded for this clonotype. V gene TRBV7-2 combines with J gene TRBJ2-2, with TRBD1 matching 8 bases. Germline lookup yields CDR1 SGHTA and CDR2 FQGNSA. This CDR3 is 12 amino acids long. With V trimmed by 6 bases and J by 9 bases, 3 bases remained unmatched. CDR3 sequence reads: CASSSGGWELFF. DNA for the CDR3: TGTGCCAGCAGTTCAGGGGGCTGGGAGCTGTTTTTT. Combining the CDR3 with reference TRBV7-2 and TRBJ2-2 gives the whole variable domain GAGVSQSPSNKVTEKGKDVELRCDPISGHTALYWYRQSLGQGLEFLIYFQGNSAPDKSGLPSDRFSAERTGGSVSTLTIQRTQQEDSAVYLCASSSGGWELFFGEGSRLTVL.

V is TRBV27 and J is TRBJ2-7, with 9 bases fitting TRBD1. CDR3 length equals 15 residues. Germline CDR1 is MNHEY and CDR2 is SMNVEV (reference sequence). After removal of 2 bases from V and 5 bases from J, the junction contained 7 bases not matched to a gene. In nucleotides, the CDR3 is TGTGCCAGCAGTTTAACGGGGACAGGGCGGGACGAGCAGTACTTC. It translates to CASSLTGTGRDEQYF.

This clonotype has ten or more counts. The J gene is TRBJ1-5, the V gene TRBV20-1; possible D gene TRBD1, 5 bases. This CDR3 contains 15 residues. Germline V gene data show CDR1 as DFQATT and CDR2 as SNEGSKA (reference sequence). V shed 3 bases and J shed 5 bases, with 17 bases lying between them. CDR3 coding DNA: TGCAGTGCTAGGGTTTCCGGGACCGCAGATCAGCCCCAGCATTTT. The encoded protein is CSARVSGTADQPQHF.

V and J are TRBV20-1 and TRBJ2-7; D is unclear. The CDR3 is 14 residues long. Germline CDR1 DFQATT, CDR2 SNEGSKA (reference sequence). V lost 3 bases, J lost 0 bases, and 12 bases lay in between. CDR3 in amino acids: CSASYTVDSYEQYF. The CDR3 region has the DNA TGCAGTGCTAGTTATACAGTTGACTCCTACGAGCAGTACTTC.

The chain employs TRBV9 and TRBJ2-5; D is tentatively TRBD1 or TRBD2 (5 bases each). This CDR3 contains 16 residues. V gave up 0 bases and J gave up 1 base, with 13 bases separating them. CDR1 and CDR2 (germline): SGDLS, YYNGEE. The CDR3 coding sequence is TGTGCCAGCAGCGTAGCTCGGGAAGGGGCCCAAGAGACCCAGTACTTC. It encodes CASSVAREGAQETQYF.

This clonotype was counted only a few times. The chain employs TRBV4-2 and TRBJ2-5; possibly TRBD1 for D (5 bases). The CDR3 spans 15 residues. V was trimmed by 3 bases and J by 5 bases, leaving 16 bases between them. Germline CDR1 LGHNA, CDR2 YNFKEQ. The CDR3 loop reads CASSQALQDRETQYF. The CDR3 DNA is TGTGCCAGCAGCCAGGCCTTACAGGATCGGGAGACCCAGTACTTC.

The chain joins TRBV7-9 to TRBJ1-2; no reliable D call. Trimming cost V 6 bases and J 3 bases, with 11 bases left between them. CDR1 and CDR2 from the germline V gene are SEHNR and FQNEAQ (reference sequence). The CDR3 has 13 amino acids. As DNA, the CDR3 is TGTGCCAGCAGGGACGGATGGGACTATGGCTACACCTTC. It encodes CASRDGWDYGYTF.

This clonotype turned up a few times. V gene TRBV2 combines with J gene TRBJ2-1; TRBD1 might be the D (5 bases). Germline CDR1 is SNHLY and CDR2 is FYNNEI. The CDR3 totals 12 residues. Trimming cost V 10 bases and J 2 bases, with 9 bases left between them. In DNA, the CDR3 is TGTGCCAACCAGGACACCTACAATGAGCAGTTCTTC. Protein product: CANQDTYNEQFF.

This clonotype was observed at least ten times. The CDR3 region has the DNA TGTGCCACCAGCAGAGATCTGGGGGAGCAGTACTTC. Translating it yields CATSRDLGEQYF. This chain uses TRBV15 with TRBJ2-7; D is uncertain. This CDR3 is 12 amino acids long. V lost 0 bases, J lost 7 bases, and 7 bases lay in between. Germline V gene sequence: CDR1 LNHNV, CDR2 YYDKDF (reference sequence).

This clonotype appeared a few times. The chain carries TRBV4-3 and TRBJ2-2; D not resolved. This CDR3 has 15 residues. Germline loops: CDR1 LGHNA, CDR2 YSLEER. The V end was cut by 4 bases, the J end by 4 bases, with 13 bases between. Here the CDR3 DNA reads TGCGCCAGCAGCCCCGCCCCTCGGGCCACCGGGGAGCTGTTTTTT. Translated: CASSPAPRATGELFF.

This clonotype has just a few counts. The V gene is TRBV28, the J gene TRBJ2-1; 8 bases fit TRBD2. Looked up from germline, CDR1 is MDHEN and CDR2 is SYDVKM. The CDR3 has 17 residues. The ends lost 3 bases at V and 4 bases at J; junction bases unmatched: 11. CDR3 coding DNA: TGTGCCAGCAGTTTCCAACTAGGACTAGCAGATTACAATGAGCAGTTCTTC. This sequence encodes CASSFQLGLADYNEQFF.

J is TRBJ2-1 and V is TRBV4-3, with 9 bases lining up with TRBD2. The trim removed 1 base at V and 5 bases at J, leaving 3 bases unmatched. The CDR3 sequence is 15 residues long. Germline-derived CDR1 and CDR2 are LGHNA and YSLEER. The CDR3 loop is CASSQGLAANNEQFF. CDR3 nucleotide sequence: TGCGCCAGCAGCCAAGGACTAGCGGCGAACAATGAGCAGTTCTTC.

The chain recombines TRBV20-1 with TRBJ2-7; the D gene is possibly TRBD2 (6 bases). The V gene lost 3 bases and the J gene lost 4 bases, with 13 bases spanning the gap. CDR1 is DFQATT, CDR2 SNEGSKA, per germline (reference sequence). The CDR3 runs to 13 residues. For the CDR3, the DNA is TGCAGTGCTAGGGGGGGTTCGCCTTACGAGCAGTACTTC. Its translation is CSARGGSPYEQYF.

Written as DNA, the CDR3 is TGCAGTGCTAACCAAGACAGGGAGGCAGATACGCAGTATTTT. It specifies CSANQDREADTQYF. This chain uses TRBV20-1 with TRBJ2-3, with D possibly being TRBD1 (7 bases). CDR1 DFQATT and CDR2 SNEGSKA come from the germline V gene (reference sequence). The V and J ends lost 4 bases and 4 bases respectively, with 15 bases between them. This CDR3 comprises 14 residues.

This clonotype was detected many times. The gene calls are TRBV12-3 or TRBV12-4 and TRBJ2-2; 8 bases align to TRBD1. J was trimmed by 4 bases and V by 5 bases; bases with no gene match: 3. The CDR3 runs to 14 residues. CDR3 loop: CASSPGTGTGELFF. The CDR3 coding sequence is TGTGCCAGCAGTCCAGGGACAGGCACCGGGGAGCTGTTTTTT.